Listed here are 15 T cell receptor beta chains from one sample, sequenced in a study of blood T cell repertoires in COVID-19. Sequencing used immunoSEQ multiplex PCR; TCRdb keeps in-frame clones, though not all of them. The sample lists roughly 240,000 clones, 82% occurring once. Sequenced: peripheral blood. The receptors here all came from a woman of 80 years or more with acute or convalescent COVID-19.

This chain connects TRBV28 to TRBJ1-2; D is possibly TRBD1 (5 bases). Trimming shortened V by 4 bases and J by 8 bases, and 11 bases separated the two germline ends. CDR3 length equals 12 residues. The germline gives CDR1 MDHEN, CDR2 SYDVKM. CDR3 in amino acids: CASSSQDSGYTF. CDR3 nucleotides: TGTGCCAGCAGTTCTCAAGACAGCGGCTACACCTTC.

This clone was detected only a few times. The gene calls are TRBV19 and TRBJ1-2; 8 bases are shared with TRBD1. Germline CDR1 reads LNHDA; CDR2 reads SQIVND (reference sequence). Unmatched junction bases numbered 8, after V lost 5 bases and J lost 6 bases. The CDR3 is made up of 14 amino acids. CDR3 in amino acids: CASSDRGEGDGYTF. DNA for the CDR3: TGTGCCAGTAGTGACAGGGGCGAGGGCGATGGCTACACCTTC.

The chain's CDR3 is CASSLQSANTGELFF. The CDR3 nucleotides read TGTGCCAGCAGCTTACAGTCTGCGAACACCGGGGAGCTGTTTTTT. The V gene is TRBV7-3, the J gene TRBJ2-2, with D unclear. The V and J ends lost 2 bases and 0 bases respectively, with 7 bases between them. Germline CDR1 is SGHTA and CDR2 is FQGTGA. The CDR3 totals 15 residues.

The V and J genes are TRBV21-1 and TRBJ2-6; the table's TRBD1 call for D was not verified on the DNA. TRBV21-1 is a recognized pseudogene. This CDR3 is built from 16 residues. CDR3 nucleotide sequence: TGTGCCAGCAGCAAAGCGAACACCTCTGGGGCCAACGTCCTGACTTTC. Its protein product is CASSKANTSGANVLTF.

The chain couples TRBV18 to TRBJ1-2, with D uncertain. The CDR3 consists of 13 residues. The V gene lost 3 bases and the J gene lost 0 bases, with 5 bases spanning the gap. Looked up from germline, CDR1 is KGHSH and CDR2 is LQKENI. The CDR3 is CASSPETNYGYTF. For the CDR3, the DNA is TGTGCCAGCTCACCGGAGACTAACTATGGCTACACCTTC.

CDR3: CASSPWTQETQYF. The CDR3 DNA sequence: TGTGCCAGCTCACCCTGGACTCAAGAGACCCAGTACTTC. This rearrangement joins TRBV18 to TRBJ2-5, with D possibly matching TRBD2 (5 bases). Trimming removed 3 bases from V and 2 bases from J, with 7 bases in between. Germline loops: CDR1 KGHSH, CDR2 LQKENI. The CDR3 has 13 amino acids.

The chain is built from TRBV5-1 and TRBJ2-2; 16 bases align to TRBD2. The CDR3 runs to 17 residues. V was clipped by 4 bases and J by 6 bases; unmatched bases: 6. CDR1 SGHRS and CDR2 YFSETQ come from the germline V gene. The CDR3 is CASSAGTSGRASGELFF. CDR3 nucleotides: TGCGCCAGCAGCGCCGGGACTAGCGGGAGGGCCTCCGGGGAGCTGTTTTTT.

V is TRBV7-2 and J is TRBJ2-7; D is possibly TRBD2 (5 bases). Trimming took 1 base from V and 1 from J, leaving 14 bases between them. The CDR3 covers 16 residues. Germline V CDR1 and CDR2: SGHTA, FQGNSA. CDR3: CASSLGKGSESYEQYF. DNA of the CDR3: TGTGCCAGCAGCTTAGGAAAAGGTAGCGAGTCCTACGAGCAGTACTTC.

The chain links TRBV7-8 to TRBJ1-1; no firm D call. With 5 bases removed from V and 7 bases from J, the gap between germline ends came to 14 bases. Germline loops: CDR1 SGHVS, CDR2 FQNEAQ. The CDR3 spans 13 residues. The CDR3 is CASSLREFGEAFF. CDR3 DNA sequence: TGTGCCAGCAGCCTCCGAGAGTTCGGTGAAGCTTTCTTT.

The rearrangement joins TRBV18 to TRBJ1-4; no clear D. The CDR3 totals 13 residues. V was shortened by 2 bases and J by 2 bases, with 3 bases between the two germline ends. The V gene's germline CDR1 is KGHSH and CDR2 LQKENI. CDR3 coding DNA: TGTGCCAGCTCACCAGGCACTAATGAAAAACTGTTTTTT. It translates to CASSPGTNEKLFF.

Of note for this clone: Its ends do not fully match the called genes, so a read error is possible. V is TRBV25-1 and J is TRBJ1-2; no reliable D call. CDR3 length equals 12 residues. Germline-derived CDR1 and CDR2 are MGHDK and SYGVNS. Here the CDR3 DNA reads TGTGCCAGCAGCGAATCTCCGGGGGGCTACACCTTC. Translated, it gives CASSESPGGYTF.

The chain joins TRBV12-5 to TRBJ1-2; D is unclear. This CDR3 is 16 amino acids long. The germline gives CDR1 LGHNT, CDR2 FRNRAP. Trimming removed 2 bases from V and 3 bases from J, with 16 bases in between. The CDR3 region is CASGLSRVWGDYGYTF. CDR3 coding DNA: TGTGCTAGTGGTTTGTCCCGCGTGTGGGGAGACTATGGCTACACCTTC.

There are a few counts of this clone. The rearrangement joins TRBV7-3 to TRBJ2-1; D remains ambiguous. CDR3 length: 12 amino acids. V dropped 1 base and J dropped 6 bases, with 4 bases sitting between them. From germline, CDR1 is SGHTA and CDR2 FQGTGA. CDR3: CASSLSANEQFF. CDR3 nucleotide sequence: TGTGCCAGCAGCTTAAGCGCCAATGAGCAGTTCTTC.

This CDR3 is CASSLAGDPSYNEQFF. CDR3 in DNA: TGTGCCAGCAGCCTAGCGGGAGATCCCTCCTACAATGAGCAGTTCTTC. The rearrangement links TRBV3-1 (or the pseudogene TRBV3-2) to TRBJ2-1; 9 bases map to TRBD2. The CDR3 spans 16 residues. V trimming: 4 bases; J trimming: 0 bases; junction bases outside the gene matches: 4. The germline gives CDR1 LGHDT, CDR2 YNNKEL (reference sequence).

The rearrangement uses TRBV29-1 and TRBJ1-1; TRBD1 matches 8 bases. V was pared by 6 bases and J by 5 bases, with 11 bases of the junction left unmatched. CDR3 length: 14 residues. The germline V gene encodes CDR1 SQVTM and CDR2 ANQGSEA. The CDR3 DNA follows: TGCAGCGTACCACGACAGGGGCCTGGGACTGAAGCTTTCTTT. This gives the protein CSVPRQGPGTEAFF.